The sequence of this TCR beta chain was determined in a study of blood T cell repertoires in COVID-19. Whole-study context: Donors in the United States, Italy and Spain gave samples during acute or convalescent COVID-19. In each case, the material was cDNA or gDNA derived from T cells, B-cell-depleted T cells, or PBMCs.

Data came from immunoSEQ multiplex PCR; TCRdb stores just in-frame clones and leaves some out. The sample has over 150,000 clones, 60% to 85% seen once. The CDR3 is 13 residues long. Trimming took 5 bases from V and 8 from J, leaving 12 bases between them. CDR1 and CDR2 (germline): KGHDR, SFDVKD. The source is a man aged 55-75 years with acute or convalescent COVID-19. The chain is built from TRBV24-1 and TRBJ1-5; tentatively, D is TRBD1 (5 bases). The sequenced material came from peripheral blood. This chain's CDR3 is CATSAPGREPQHF. In DNA, the CDR3 is TGTGCCACCAGTGCCCCAGGGAGGGAGCCCCAGCATTTT.